This T cell receptor (beta chain) was sequenced for a study of blood T cell repertoires in COVID-19. Across the whole study: Samples came from the United States, Italy and Spain, spanning acute and convalescent COVID-19. T cells, B-cell-depleted T cells, or PBMCs supplied cDNA or gDNA.

Some clones are missing from TCRdb's copy, which holds only in-frame ones; the method was immunoSEQ multiplex PCR. This table holds about 160,000 clones, about 85% found once. The CDR3 extends over 15 amino acids. Germline-derived CDR1 and CDR2 are SGHTA and FQGNSA. V lost 1 base and J 3 bases, leaving 12 bases between the germline ends. Sequencing was performed on peripheral blood. The chain joins TRBV7-2 to TRBJ1-2; maybe TRBD1 (6 bases). This sequence originates from a man aged 35 to 55 with acute or convalescent COVID-19. CDR3 loop: CASSLGQADHYGYTF. CDR3 nucleotides: TGTGCCAGCAGCTTAGGACAGGCGGATCACTATGGCTACACCTTC.